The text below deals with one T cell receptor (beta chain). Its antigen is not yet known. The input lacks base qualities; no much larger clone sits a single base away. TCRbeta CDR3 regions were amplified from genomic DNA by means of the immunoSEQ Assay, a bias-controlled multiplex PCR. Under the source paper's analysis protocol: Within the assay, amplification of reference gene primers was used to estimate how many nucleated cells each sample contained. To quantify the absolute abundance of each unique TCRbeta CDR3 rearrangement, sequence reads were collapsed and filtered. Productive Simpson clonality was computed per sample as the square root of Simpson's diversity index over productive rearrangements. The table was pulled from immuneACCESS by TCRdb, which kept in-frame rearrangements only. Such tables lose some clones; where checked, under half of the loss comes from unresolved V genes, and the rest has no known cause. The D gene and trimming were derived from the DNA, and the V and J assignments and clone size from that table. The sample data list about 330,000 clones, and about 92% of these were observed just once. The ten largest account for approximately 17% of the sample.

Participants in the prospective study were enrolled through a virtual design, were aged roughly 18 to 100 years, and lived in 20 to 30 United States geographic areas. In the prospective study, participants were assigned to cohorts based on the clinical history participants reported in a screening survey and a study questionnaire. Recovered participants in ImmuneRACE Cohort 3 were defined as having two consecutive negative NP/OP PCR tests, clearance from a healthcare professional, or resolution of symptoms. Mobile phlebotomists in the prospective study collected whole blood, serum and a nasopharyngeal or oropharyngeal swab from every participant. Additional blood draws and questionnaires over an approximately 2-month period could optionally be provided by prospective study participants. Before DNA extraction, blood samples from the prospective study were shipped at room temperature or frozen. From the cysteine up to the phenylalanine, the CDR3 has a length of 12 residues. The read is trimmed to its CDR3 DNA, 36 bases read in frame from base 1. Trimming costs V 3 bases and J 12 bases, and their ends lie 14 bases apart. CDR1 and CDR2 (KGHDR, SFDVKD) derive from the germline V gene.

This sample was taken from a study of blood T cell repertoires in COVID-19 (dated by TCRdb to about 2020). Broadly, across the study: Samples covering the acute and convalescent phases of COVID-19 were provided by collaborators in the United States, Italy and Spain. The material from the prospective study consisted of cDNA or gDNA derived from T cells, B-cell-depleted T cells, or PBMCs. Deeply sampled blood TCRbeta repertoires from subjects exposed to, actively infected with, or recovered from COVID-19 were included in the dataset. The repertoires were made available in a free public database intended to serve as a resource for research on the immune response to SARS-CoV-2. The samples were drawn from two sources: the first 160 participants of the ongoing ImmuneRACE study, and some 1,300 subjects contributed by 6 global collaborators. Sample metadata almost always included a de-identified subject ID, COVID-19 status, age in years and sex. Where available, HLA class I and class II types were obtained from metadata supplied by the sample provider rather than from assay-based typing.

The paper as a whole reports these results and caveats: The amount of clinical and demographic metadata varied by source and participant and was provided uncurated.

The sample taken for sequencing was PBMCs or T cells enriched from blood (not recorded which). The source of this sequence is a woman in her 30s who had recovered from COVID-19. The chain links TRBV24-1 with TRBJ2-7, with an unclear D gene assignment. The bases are TGTGCCACCAGTGATAACGAGATTAGATTGTACTTC. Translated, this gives CATSDNEIRLYF.